This T cell receptor beta chain emerged from a study of lymphopenia after photon versus proton radiotherapy. Here immunoSEQ multiplex PCR was the method, and the copy in TCRdb shows in-frame clones only, minus some. The table records roughly 76,000 clones, 85% to 95% of them present only once. A remark on this clone: As yet, its antigen is unknown.

Study-wide points: Authors raise, but do not show, better survival with proton therapy. Proton therapy kept repertoires fairly stable, unlike photons, which gained effector/memory cells.

The CDR3 is made up of 13 amino acids. Between the trimmed V and J ends, which lost 4 bases and 7 bases, there was a span of 11 bases. Germline CDR1 is SGDLS and CDR2 is YYNGEE. J is TRBJ2-2 and V is TRBV9; a weak D match, TRBD2 (6 bases). The sample consisted of peripheral blood, taken from a patient treated with photon-based radiotherapy. The TCR was taken from a middle-aged woman with cholangiocarcinoma. CDR3 sequence: CASSPSVGGELFF. For the CDR3, the DNA is TGTGCCAGCAGCCCTAGCGTAGGCGGGGAGCTGTTTTTT.